This record covers a single TCR beta chain. The antigen it binds to is not known. No clone much larger than this one lies a single base away; base qualities are absent. RNA was extracted using the RNeasy kit, and about 0.5 to 1 ug of the RNA was reverse transcribed with random hexamers. The immunoSEQ multiplex PCR assay, covering 54 Vbeta and 13 Jbeta segments, was used to amplify TCR beta CDR3 regions. To correct PCR amplification bias, a synthetic template baseline was used for both primer optimization and computational correction. On the study's bioinformatics: Reads were annotated to V, D and J genes according to IMGT and were analyzed with immunoSEQ Analyzer, with only productive sequences retained. Clonality was computed as one minus Shannon entropy normalized by log2 of the number of productive unique sequences. Public and private clones were assessed among the 100 most prevalent clones of each patient and control. Clones were defined as Susac-specific if absent from the healthy and MS cohorts, from 1052 published viral clones and from other ImmuneACCESS disease sequences. TCRdb handled the public reads itself, with Q25 trimming in fastp and clone calling in MiXCR, and kept productive beta chains. Every entry covers one CDR3 protein and lists the most common genes and DNA from its rows. TCRdb's processing, not the authors' own work, is the source of the V and J calls. In all, the sample holds 150,000 to 200,000 distinct CDR3 sequences, and roughly 95% of those were seen once. 0.15% to 0.2% of the sample belongs to the ten largest clones.

Peripheral blood CD8+ and CD4+ T cells from healthy donors, Susac syndrome patients and multiple sclerosis patients were profiled using high-throughput TCR beta sequencing. The multiple sclerosis controls were treatment-naive patients who had stable or active relapsing-remitting disease and met the revised McDonald criteria. Bulk CD8+ and CD4+ T cells were purified by magnetic negative isolation, while CD8+ TEMRA cells were enriched using FACS. Blood was drawn into EDTA tubes, processed within 24 hours, and PBMCs were isolated by density gradient centrifugation. PBMCs intended for TCR sequencing were cryopreserved in liquid nitrogen and were subsequently thawed in a 37 degrees C water bath. Purity of sorted or isolated CD4+, CD8+ and CD8+ TEMRA cells was at least 90%. These data are taken from a study of CD8 T cells in Susac syndrome (dated by TCRdb to between 2018 and 2020). About the investigation overall: Whether CD8+ T cell activation and differentiation in Susac syndrome was antigen driven was tested using repertoire sequencing. The study compared CD8+ T cell repertoire clonality among 12 healthy donors, roughly 14 Susac syndrome patients and 15 multiple sclerosis patients.

Overall study results and their limits: The study acknowledged that relatively few individuals were included in the TCR sequencing and HLA analysis.

The junction shows trimming of 0 bases on V and 7 bases on J, plus 14 bases between the germline ends. There are 14 amino acids in the CDR3, from cysteine to phenylalanine inclusive. Here the CDR3 DNA is all that survives: 42 bases in frame from base 1. According to the germline V gene (reference sequence), CDR1 reads DFQATT and CDR2 reads SNEGSKA. This clonotype was sampled from a human donor with multiple sclerosis. This chain is built from TRBV20-1 and TRBJ2-3; D gene: possibly TRBD2, on 5 matching bases. Sample: CD8+ T cells from PBMCs. The CDR3 protein is CSAREPGKLYTQYF. Here is the DNA: TGCAGTGCTAGAGAACCCGGGAAGTTATATACGCAGTATTTT.